The 29 T cell receptor beta chains in this list originate from one sample, sequenced in a study of cytomegalovirus exposure and HLA in healthy donors. Some clones are missing from TCRdb's copy, which holds only in-frame ones; the method was immunoSEQ multiplex PCR. The sample holds some 69,000 clones, over 95% seen once. Material for sequencing was PBMCs. All receptors derive from a man between 18 and 29 years old in good health and CMV-seronegative.

The rearrangement uses TRBV7-6 and TRBJ1-3; the D gene is possibly TRBD1 (5 bases). V was clipped by 1 base and J by 0 bases, with 13 bases between them. Germline lookup yields CDR1 SGHVS and CDR2 FNYEAQ. This CDR3 has 17 amino acids. The DNA of the CDR3 is TGTGCCAGCAGCTTAGACCCGGCAGGGCTCTCTGGAAACACCATATATTTT. Residues: CASSLDPAGLSGNTIYF.

This chain joins TRBV21-1 and TRBJ1-1; the table's D call TRBD1 went unverified against the DNA. TRBV21-1 is noted as a pseudogene. The CDR3 has 17 residues. The CDR3 nucleotides read TGTGCCAGCAGCAATTCGGGACAGGGGGCGCGAAACACTGAAGCTTTCTTT. This codes for CASSNSGQGARNTEAFF.

V usage is TRBV7-9 and J usage is TRBJ1-3; TRBD1 matches at 8 bases. The V and J ends lost 1 base and 0 bases, in that order; junction bases with no gene match: 8. The germline CDR1 and CDR2 sequences are SEHNR and FQNEAQ (reference sequence). This CDR3 comprises 18 residues. The CDR3 DNA is TGTGCCAGCAGCTTAGTTGGGGACAGGAGATTCTCTGGAAACACCATATATTTT. This encodes CASSLVGDRRFSGNTIYF. The full variable domain, with the rest looked up from reference TRBV7-9 and TRBJ1-3, is DTGVSQNPRHKITKRGQNVTFRCDPISEHNRLYWYRQTLGQGPEFLTYFQNEAQLEKSRLLSDRFSAERPKGSFSTLEIQRTEQGDSAMYLCASSLVGDRRFSGNTIYFGEGSWLTVV.

This chain uses TRBV2 with TRBJ1-1; the D gene is possibly TRBD1 (5 bases). The CDR3 extends over 14 amino acids. Between the trimmed V and J ends, which lost 3 bases and 0 bases, there was a span of 8 bases. Germline loops: CDR1 SNHLY, CDR2 FYNNEI. CDR3 nucleotides: TGTGCCAGCAGTGAGGGACTGCTGAACACTGAAGCTTTCTTT. It is translated as CASSEGLLNTEAFF.

The V gene is TRBV5-1, the J gene TRBJ2-5; D is perhaps TRBD1 (5 bases). Germline V lookup: CDR1 SGHRS, CDR2 YFSETQ. CDR3 size: 14 residues. V dropped 4 bases and J dropped 5 bases, with 15 bases sitting between them. The CDR3 DNA reads TGCGCCAGCAGCAAGGGGTCCGGACGGGAGACCCAGTACTTC. Its protein product is CASSKGSGRETQYF.

The genes are TRBV4-1 and TRBJ1-2, with TRBD1 identical over 10 bases. The CDR3 has 17 residues. Germline V lookup: CDR1 MGHRA, CDR2 YSYEKL. With V trimmed by 4 bases and J by 8 bases, 16 bases remained unmatched. The CDR3 protein is CASSLQRGTGETGGYTF. The CDR3 bases are TGCGCCAGCAGCCTCCAAAGAGGGACAGGGGAGACGGGCGGCTACACCTTC.

In DNA, the CDR3 is TGTGCCAGCAGCTCCAGAGGGACCCAGCATTTT. Residues: CASSSRGTQHF. This sequence joins TRBV7-9 and TRBJ1-5; D is uncertain. This CDR3 spans 11 amino acids. The germline V and J ends were trimmed by 4 bases and 11 bases, with 9 bases remaining between them. In germline, CDR1 is SEHNR, CDR2 FQNEAQ (reference sequence). The entire variable domain, with the rest obtained from reference TRBV7-9 and TRBJ1-5, is as follows: DTGVSQNPRHKITKRGQNVTFRCDPISEHNRLYWYRQTLGQGPEFLTYFQNEAQLEKSRLLSDRFSAERPKGSFSTLEIQRTEQGDSAMYLCASSSRGTQHFGDGTRLSIL.

V and J are TRBV5-1 and TRBJ2-1; tentative D call: TRBD2 (6 bases). The germline V gene encodes CDR1 SGHRS and CDR2 YFSETQ. Deletions cut 5 bases from V and 0 bases from J, with 12 bases between. The CDR3 consists of 15 residues. The chain's CDR3 is CASSLGGISYNEQFF. DNA for the CDR3: TGCGCCAGCAGTCTTGGCGGGATCTCCTACAATGAGCAGTTCTTC.

The CDR3 loop reads CASRDVAGGPGNNEQFF. The CDR3 DNA reads as TGTGCCAGCAGGGATGTAGCGGGAGGGCCGGGTAACAATGAGCAGTTCTTC. V and J are TRBV2 and TRBJ2-1, with TRBD2 matching 11 bases. Germline CDR1 is SNHLY and CDR2 is FYNNEI. The CDR3 covers 17 residues. Trimming cost V 6 bases and J 5 bases; bases outside gene matches: 12.

This chain connects TRBV19 to TRBJ1-1; TRBD1 agrees at 11 bases. The CDR3 loop spans 13 amino acids. Germline loops: CDR1 LNHDA, CDR2 SQIVND (reference sequence). V trimming: 7 bases; J trimming: 6 bases; junction bases outside the gene matches: 4. The chain's CDR3 is CASIGQGASEAFF. The CDR3 nucleotides read TGTGCCAGTATTGGACAGGGGGCGTCTGAAGCTTTCTTT.

This chain links TRBV18 with TRBJ1-2; 8 bases are a match to TRBD1. Germline V gene lookup returns CDR1 KGHSH and CDR2 LQKENI. J gave up 8 bases and V 6 bases, and 17 bases lay outside the gene matches. CDR3 length: 16 residues. CDR3 sequence: CASSLGQARKGEGYTF. In DNA form, the CDR3 reads TGTGCCAGCTCCCTGGGACAGGCACGGAAAGGAGAAGGCTACACCTTC. Full variable domain (outside the CDR3, taken from reference TRBV18 and TRBJ1-2): NAGVMQNPRHLVRRRGQEARLRCSPMKGHSHVYWYRQLPEEGLKFMVYLQKENIIDESGMPKERFSAEFPKEGPSILRIQQVVRGDSAAYFCASSLGQARKGEGYTFGSGTRLTVV.

The CDR3 sequence is CASSFSGGPNEKLFF. The CDR3 DNA follows: TGTGCCAGCAGCTTTAGTGGAGGGCCTAATGAAAAACTGTTTTTT. J is TRBJ1-4 and V is TRBV9; D not resolved. This CDR3 contains 15 residues. With 4 bases removed from V and 3 bases from J, the gap between germline ends came to 13 bases. Germline V gene sequence: CDR1 SGDLS, CDR2 YYNGEE.

J is TRBJ2-1 and V is TRBV6-5, with a tentative D call TRBD2 (7 bases). The CDR3 has 15 residues. V gave up 5 bases and J gave up 8 bases, with 19 bases separating them. Germline V gene data show CDR1 as MNHEY and CDR2 as SVGAGI. The CDR3 DNA follows: TGTGCCAGCAGTCCCGTAGGGGGGGTGCGGGATGAGCAGTTCTTC. Translated, it gives CASSPVGGVRDEQFF.

The CDR3 sequence: CASRTGTSPYEQYF. CDR3 coding DNA: TGTGCCAGCAGGACAGGAACCAGTCCCTACGAGCAGTACTTC. The chain is built from TRBV28 and TRBJ2-7, with D possibly TRBD1 on 6 matching bases. The CDR3 contains 14 residues. V was shortened by 6 bases and J by 2 bases, with 14 bases between the two germline ends. Per germline, CDR1 MDHEN and CDR2 SYDVKM.

This clone appeared a few times. This chain connects TRBV10-1 to TRBJ2-5, with D tentatively TRBD1 (5 bases). CDR3 length: 11 residues. CDR1 and CDR2 (germline): WNHNN, SYGVQD (reference sequence). Trimming pared 11 bases from V and 5 bases from J, leaving 12 bases between. DNA for the CDR3: TGCGCCCCCCCAGGGAAGGAGACCCAGTACTTC. It is translated as CAPPGKETQYF.

The CDR3 DNA reads as TGTGCCAGCAGCCACGACAGGGGGCAAACAGATACGCAGTATTTT. Translated: CASSHDRGQTDTQYF. V is TRBV5-5 and J is TRBJ2-3; TRBD1 matches at 10 bases. Germline V gives CDR1 SGHKS, CDR2 YYEKEE (reference sequence). J lost 3 bases, V lost 4 bases, and 5 bases had no gene match. The CDR3 runs 15 residues.

The chain recombines TRBV6-4 with TRBJ1-5, with D perhaps TRBD1 (6 bases). Looked up from germline, CDR1 is MRHNA and CDR2 is SNTAGT. The germline V and J ends were trimmed by 11 bases and 10 bases, with 15 bases remaining between them. The CDR3 has 11 amino acids. CDR3 bases: TGTGCCTGTAGGGGGATTGGTCCCCAGCATTTT. Its protein is CACRGIGPQHF.

V usage is TRBV2 and J usage is TRBJ1-2, with D possibly matching TRBD1 (5 bases). The germline gives CDR1 SNHLY, CDR2 FYNNEI. V lost 7 bases and J 3 bases, leaving 12 bases between the germline ends. The CDR3 has 13 amino acids. The CDR3 DNA follows: TGTGCCAGCAATCCTGACAGCTACTATGGCTACACCTTC. It specifies CASNPDSYYGYTF. Variable domain in full (rest from reference TRBV2 and TRBJ1-2): EPEVTQTPSHQVTQMGQEVILRCVPISNHLYFYWYRQILGQKVEFLVSFYNNEISEKSEIFDDQFSVERPDGSNFTLKIRSTKLEDSAMYFCASNPDSYYGYTFGSGTRLTVV.

The chain combines TRBV5-4 with TRBJ2-5, with D perhaps TRBD2 (7 bases). Germline V CDR1 and CDR2: SGHNT, YYREEE (reference sequence). This CDR3 is built from 15 residues. The germline V and J ends were trimmed by 0 bases and 5 bases, with 14 bases remaining between them. DNA of the CDR3: TGTGCCAGCAGCTTGGATGGGGGAGGGGGTGAGACCCAGTACTTC. It specifies CASSLDGGGGETQYF. The entire variable domain, with the rest obtained from reference TRBV5-4 and TRBJ2-5, is as follows: ETGVTQSPTHLIKTRGQQVTLRCSSQSGHNTVSWYQQALGQGPQFIFQYYREEENGRGNFPPRFSGLQFPNYSSELNVNALELDDSALYLCASSLDGGGGETQYFGPGTRLLVL.

The chain couples TRBV11-2 to TRBJ2-5; the D is unclear. This CDR3 contains 15 residues. V gave up 3 bases and J gave up 4 bases, with 15 bases separating them. Germline CDR1 is SGHAT and CDR2 is FQNNGV. For the CDR3, the DNA is TGTGCCAGCAGCTTTGGCCCTTTTCAACGAGAGACCCAGTACTTC. It codes for CASSFGPFQRETQYF.

The chain combines TRBV11-2 with TRBJ1-1; D remains ambiguous. Trimming removed 0 bases from V and 0 bases from J, with 11 bases in between. The CDR3 length is 16 residues. Germline-derived CDR1 and CDR2 are SGHAT and FQNNGV. CDR3 nucleotides: TGTGCCAGCAGCTTAGATCTAGCTGGTGTGAACACTGAAGCTTTCTTT. Amino acid sequence: CASSLDLAGVNTEAFF.

The chain joins TRBV30 to TRBJ1-2; D not certain. Trimming shortened V by 3 bases and J by 1 base, and 12 bases separated the two germline ends. The germline V gene has CDR1 GTSNPN and CDR2 SVGIG (reference sequence). This CDR3 comprises 14 residues. CDR3 in DNA: TGTGCCTGGAGGAAGACACCCATTAACTATGGCTACACCTTC. Protein: CAWRKTPINYGYTF.

V usage is TRBV9 and J usage is TRBJ2-1; 7 bases map to TRBD1. Germline V lookup: CDR1 SGDLS, CDR2 YYNGEE. The CDR3 loop spans 14 amino acids. The J segment lost 4 bases and the V segment lost 0 bases, leaving 1 base of the junction unmatched. The CDR3 sequence is CASSVGDRYNEQFF. The CDR3 region has the DNA TGTGCCAGCAGCGTAGGGGACAGATACAATGAGCAGTTCTTC.

The V call is TRBV6-6, the J call TRBJ1-4; maybe TRBD1 (5 bases). CDR3 size: 14 residues. Trimming took off 3 bases at V and 8 bases at J, with 13 bases between the two ends. The germline CDR1 and CDR2 sequences are MNHNY and SVGAGI (reference sequence). The DNA of the CDR3 is TGTGCCAGCAGTTATAGCGGGGCAGAAGAAAAACTGTTTTTT. Amino acids: CASSYSGAEEKLFF.

The chain links TRBV14 to TRBJ1-6; 9 bases align to TRBD1. Trimming took 4 bases from V and 6 from J; bases not matched to a gene: 4. The CDR3 spans 15 residues. Germline V CDR1 and CDR2: SGHDN, FVKESK. Written as DNA, the CDR3 is TGTGCCAGCAGCCGGACAGGGGATTCTAATTCACCCCTCCACTTT. Its translation: CASSRTGDSNSPLHF.

The chain combines TRBV5-4 with TRBJ1-6, with TRBD1 matching over 7 bases. The V gene's germline CDR1 is SGHNT and CDR2 YYREEE (reference sequence). Trimming took 0 bases from V and 15 from J; bases not matched to a gene: 12. CDR3 length: 15 amino acids. The CDR3 protein is CASSLGDSPRRSLHF. CDR3 nucleotides: TGTGCCAGCAGCTTGGGGGACAGTCCTCGGAGGAGCCTCCACTTT.

This sequence joins TRBV10-3 and TRBJ1-2, with D maybe TRBD1 (6 bases). This CDR3 is 15 amino acids long. Trimming left V 0 bases short and J 4 bases short, with 12 bases between. CDR1 ENHRY and CDR2 SYGVKD come from the germline V gene. CDR3 sequence reads: CAISESLTGPYGYTF. For the CDR3, the DNA is TGTGCCATCAGTGAGTCTTTGACAGGACCCTATGGCTACACCTTC.

The J gene is TRBJ2-7, the V gene TRBV28; possibly TRBD1 for D (6 bases). Between the trimmed V and J ends, which lost 6 bases and 1 base, there was a span of 16 bases. The V gene's germline CDR1 is MDHEN and CDR2 SYDVKM. The CDR3 has 15 amino acids. The CDR3 region has the DNA TGTGCCAGCAGATCTGACAGGCTTACTTCCTACGAGCAGTACTTC. Its protein is CASRSDRLTSYEQYF. Looking up the rest from reference TRBV28 and TRBJ2-7 gives the full variable domain: DVKVTQSSRYLVKRTGEKVFLECVQDMDHENMFWYRQDPGLGLRLIYFSYDVKMKEKGDIPEGYSVSREKKERFSLILESASTNQTSMYLCASRSDRLTSYEQYFGPGTRLTVT.

This clone was picked up a small number of times. The rearrangement links TRBV7-9 to TRBJ1-2, with 10 positions matching TRBD1. From germline, CDR1 is SEHNR and CDR2 FQNEAQ (reference sequence). CDR3 length: 15 amino acids. Trimming removed 3 bases from V and 7 bases from J; junction bases left unmatched: 8. The CDR3 loop is CASSFETGGRSGYTF. In DNA, the CDR3 is TGTGCCAGCAGCTTTGAGACAGGGGGCCGATCTGGCTACACCTTC.